This TCR beta chain appears in the sequencing data of a study of Ad26.COV2.S vaccination and SARS-CoV-2 variants. Whole-study findings and limits: There was a possibility that the TCR breadth and depth analyses underestimated total T cell responses. Post-vaccination spike-specific CD8+ and CD4+ T cell responses reportedly had substantial breadth. Among vaccine recipients, spike-specific TCR breadth exceeded that of placebo recipients.

Clones were read by immunoSEQ multiplex PCR, and TCRdb kept only the in-frame ones, dropping some. The sample lists about 440,000 clones; 90% were seen once. In this sample, this clone turned up a few times. Its antigen is not identified. This sample's treatment: around 19 received Ad26.COV2.S at low or high dose, single or two shots; roughly 5 received placebo; per-sample allocation not given. Day 63 following the first vaccine or placebo injection was when the samples were taken. V was clipped by 4 bases and J by 7 bases, with 25 bases between them. The germline V gene encodes CDR1 LNHDA and CDR2 SQIVND (reference sequence). There are 18 residues in the CDR3.

This chain links TRBV19 with TRBJ1-4; D possibly corresponds to TRBD1 (6 bases). This clonotype originated in a person between 18 and 65 years old who received the Ad26.COV2.S COVID-19 vaccine or a placebo. This specimen consisted of peripheral blood, obtained in a trial of Ad26.COV2.S vaccine versus placebo. In nucleotides, the CDR3 is TGTGCCAGTAGTACTCACCACTACGGGACAAAGGAGGGTGAAAAACTGTTTTTT. Translation: CASSTHHYGTKEGEKLFF.